This T cell receptor (beta chain) was sequenced in a study of sequential checkpoint blockade in melanoma. CDR3 length equals 16 residues. Trimming shortened V by 7 bases and J by 2 bases, and 17 bases separated the two germline ends. Germline V gene sequence: CDR1 MDHEN, CDR2 SYDVKM. The assay was immunoSEQ multiplex PCR, and TCRdb's table has in-frame clones only and misses some. The table has several thousand clones, more than 20% seen once. The treatment was: randomized to nivolumab then ipilimumab (arm A) or the reverse (arm B). The TCR sequence derives from a human donor with melanoma. The chain employs TRBV28 and TRBJ2-2, with D perhaps given as TRBD1 or TRBD2 (6 bases each). Sequencing was performed on tumor tissue (inferred from file names), taken from a patient given nivolumab and ipilimumab in sequence. CDR3 protein: CASTSPAGGNTGELFF. The CDR3 bases are TGTGCCAGCACTTCCCCCGCCGGGGGCAACACCGGGGAGCTGTTTTTT.